This T cell receptor (beta chain) was identified in a study of CD8+ T cells in alopecia areata. Overall study findings and caveats: Researchers report lesional scalp, most notably alopecia totalis/universalis, outstripped normal scalp in clonality.

CD4+ cells from a handful of patients were sorted into CD25+CD127- cells. Researchers picked out CD4+ and CD8+ T cells from PBMCs by sorting. The V end lost 7 bases, the J end lost 0 bases, and 16 bases lay between the germline ends. The CDR3 contains 15 residues. Germline CDR1 and CDR2: MNHEY and SVGAGI. Extracted RNA was reverse transcribed into cDNA, the sequencing template. Clones were read by immunoSEQ multiplex PCR, and TCRdb kept only the in-frame ones, dropping some. The sample lists several thousand clones; approximately 70% were seen once. As regards this clone: Its matching antigen is unknown.

Sequencing was performed on CD4+ Tregs sorted from blood. The rearrangement uses TRBV6-5 and TRBJ2-7, with a weak D call TRBD1 (6 bases). The clonotype was recovered from a human donor with alopecia areata. For the CDR3, the DNA is TGTGCCAGCACCAAAACACGACAGGCCTCCTACGAGCAGTACTTC. Amino acids: CASTKTRQASYEQYF.